This T cell receptor (beta chain) is from a study of blood T cell repertoires in COVID-19. The method was immunoSEQ multiplex PCR; TCRdb's version includes in-frame clones alone and lacks a portion of them. The sample records around 130,000 clones, roughly four fifths being singletons. The CDR3 covers 17 residues. Germline CDR1 reads LNHDA; CDR2 reads SQIVND (reference sequence). With V trimmed by 1 base and J by 7 bases, 8 bases remained unmatched. Sequencing was carried out using peripheral blood. This receptor was identified in a man aged 40-55 years with active or convalescent COVID-19. This chain joins TRBV19 and TRBJ2-2, with TRBD1 matching 11 bases. This chain's CDR3 is CASSIGTGGSGIGELFF. Here the CDR3 DNA reads TGTGCCAGTAGTATAGGGACAGGGGGCAGTGGTATCGGGGAGCTGTTTTTT.